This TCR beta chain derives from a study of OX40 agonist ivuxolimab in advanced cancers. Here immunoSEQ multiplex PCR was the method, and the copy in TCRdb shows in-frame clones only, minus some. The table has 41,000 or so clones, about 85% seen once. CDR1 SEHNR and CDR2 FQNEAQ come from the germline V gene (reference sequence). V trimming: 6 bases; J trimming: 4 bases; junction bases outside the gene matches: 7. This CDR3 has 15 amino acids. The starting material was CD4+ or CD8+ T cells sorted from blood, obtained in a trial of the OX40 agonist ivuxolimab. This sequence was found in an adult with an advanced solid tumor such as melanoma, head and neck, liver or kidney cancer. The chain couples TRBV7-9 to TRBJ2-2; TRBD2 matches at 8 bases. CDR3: CASRPGSGGTGELFF. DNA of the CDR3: TGTGCCAGCAGACCCGGCAGCGGGGGCACCGGGGAGCTGTTTTTT.